The clone carrying this T cell receptor beta chain appeared a few times. This sample was included in a study of T cells in Graves' hyperthyroidism and ophthalmopathy. RNA transcripts yielded amplified TCR beta CDR3 regions. With the HTBI primer set, the TCR CDR3 went through a first round of RT-PCR. TCRdb fed the multiplex PCR reads into MiXCR, producing one record per CDR3 protein. The table lists 600,000 to 650,000 distinct CDR3 sequences, less than 25% of them singletons. The J segment lost 3 bases and the V segment lost 4 bases, leaving 5 bases of the junction unmatched. The CDR3 runs 15 residues. Germline loops: CDR1 MNHGY, CDR2 SVAAGI.

This receptor was taken from a man in his thirties or forties with Graves' ophthalmopathy. The V gene is TRBV6-9, the J gene TRBJ1-4, with 7 bases lining up with TRBD1. Sequencing input: blood. CDR3 region: CASSFRQGPNEKLFF. CDR3 in DNA: TGTGCCAGCAGTTTTCGACAGGGACCTAATGAAAAACTGTTTTTT.